The T cell receptor (beta chain) described here comes from a study of beta chain features in type 1 diabetes. Germline-derived CDR1 and CDR2 are SGHNT and YENEEA. This CDR3 is 12 amino acids long. Deletions cut 3 bases from V and 4 bases from J, with 3 bases between. Sequenced material consisted of expressed TCRB transcripts (all of the isolated RNA was reverse transcribed). Repertoires were generated with immunoSEQ multiplex PCR, while TCRdb's copy carries only in-frame clones and drops some. The top ten clones hold around 0.07% of a sample with more than 85,000 clones, under 40% of them seen once. A heparinised blood draw that averaged roughly 110 mL was obtained once from each donor.

The chain is built from TRBV11-3 and TRBJ2-2; D unclear. The source of this sequence is a woman aged 18-29 years in good health. Sequenced sample: stem cell memory CD4+ T cells from blood. CDR3 region: CASSFLTGELFF. DNA of the CDR3: TGTGCCAGCAGCTTTCTCACCGGGGAGCTGTTTTTT.